The 2 T cell receptor beta chains listed next were all sequenced from one sample in a study of neurological immune-mediated disorders. The sample's time point: longitudinal time-point 2. A single record per CDR3 protein comes from TCRdb applying MiXCR to the 5' RACE reads. This sample has 40,000 to 60,000 distinct CDR3 sequences, with roughly 13% found just once. What was sequenced was PBMCs. These receptors were taken from a male donor with HTLV-1-associated myelopathy (HAM/TSP).

This clonotype was counted many times. This sequence joins TRBV20-1 and TRBJ1-1; the match to TRBD1 covers 8 bases. Germline V gives CDR1 DFQATT, CDR2 SNEGSKA (reference sequence). The CDR3 is 13 amino acids. J lost 7 bases, V lost 5 bases, and 9 bases had no gene match. The CDR3 reads CSAPGQGVFEAFF. Written as DNA, the CDR3 is TGCAGTGCTCCCGGACAGGGAGTTTTTGAAGCTTTCTTT.

This clonotype was counted many times. V usage is TRBV20-1 and J usage is TRBJ1-1; 7 nucleotides align to TRBD1. The junction had 5 bases not matched to a gene; V was cut back by 0 bases and J by 1 base. Germline values: CDR1 DFQATT, CDR2 SNEGSKA (reference sequence). The CDR3 runs 15 residues. The CDR3 loop reads CSARDPTGWNTEAFF. The CDR3 nucleotides are TGCAGTGCTAGAGATCCGACAGGGTGGAACACTGAAGCTTTCTTT.